This T cell receptor (beta chain) was sequenced for a study of T cells after yellow fever vaccination. Study results and caveats: Weaker, the secondary response had a peak occurring faster, on day 5 versus 15. Among all clonotypes, a small share was observed in both CD4 and CD8 compartments. Reappearing after the booster were most of the clones from primary vaccination (about 96% CD4, 75% to 90% CD8).

Deletions cut 6 bases from V and 6 bases from J, with 15 bases between. Germline CDR1 reads SQVTM; CDR2 reads ANQGSEA. The CDR3 consists of 12 residues. In the case of this clonotype: The antigen is undetermined.

For TCR, cDNA came from 5'RACE template switching, which added a universal primer site and UMIs. TCRdb called the 5' RACE reads again in MiXCR, with one record for every CDR3 protein. In the table there are about 350,000 distinct CDR3 sequences, around 8.1% of which are singletons. The sequencing used PBMCs, collected about 41 days after the first yellow fever vaccination. The chain joins TRBV29-1 to TRBJ2-7; D might be TRBD1 or TRBD2, each matching 5 bases. This TCR was sampled from a man between 18 and 29 years old who received the YFV17D yellow fever vaccine. CDR3 in DNA: TGCAGCGTGATGTGGGGGTCGGGCGAGCAGTACTTC. Its protein product is CSVMWGSGEQYF.